Given below is one T cell receptor beta chain in context. Its target is not known. This specimen belongs to a study of post-analysis software for immune sequencing data. Study overall: The patients showed relapsing-remitting, secondary progressive and progressive-relapsing multiple sclerosis courses.

CDR1 and CDR2 from the germline V gene are SEHNR and FQNEAQ (reference sequence). Trimming removed 2 bases at V and 1 base at J, with 11 bases between. CDR3 length equals 15 residues. Study-wide points: Four or five TRBV segments, including TRBV5-6, TRBV5-1 and TRBV20-1, were more frequent in patients than controls. Samples from one preparation batch, clustered by F measure, grouped strongly together. The normalized Chao1 diversity of multiple sclerosis patients was significantly lower than that of controls.

TCR beta cDNA libraries included unique molecular identifiers. Input of roughly 1 to 11 million T cells yielded 500,000 to 550,000 cDNA molecules. TCRdb re-analysed the PCR reads in MiXCR, keeping a single row per CDR3 protein. Of hundreds of thousands of distinct CDR3 sequences listed, 30% to 45% are singletons. This sequence joins TRBV7-9 and TRBJ1-1, with a tentative D call TRBD1 (6 bases). Material: blood. The clonotype was recovered from a girl aged 2 to 10 with multiple sclerosis. The DNA for the CDR3 is TGTGCCAGCAGCTTAAGACGACAGGAGAACACTGAAGCTTTCTTT. Its protein product is CASSLRRQENTEAFF.